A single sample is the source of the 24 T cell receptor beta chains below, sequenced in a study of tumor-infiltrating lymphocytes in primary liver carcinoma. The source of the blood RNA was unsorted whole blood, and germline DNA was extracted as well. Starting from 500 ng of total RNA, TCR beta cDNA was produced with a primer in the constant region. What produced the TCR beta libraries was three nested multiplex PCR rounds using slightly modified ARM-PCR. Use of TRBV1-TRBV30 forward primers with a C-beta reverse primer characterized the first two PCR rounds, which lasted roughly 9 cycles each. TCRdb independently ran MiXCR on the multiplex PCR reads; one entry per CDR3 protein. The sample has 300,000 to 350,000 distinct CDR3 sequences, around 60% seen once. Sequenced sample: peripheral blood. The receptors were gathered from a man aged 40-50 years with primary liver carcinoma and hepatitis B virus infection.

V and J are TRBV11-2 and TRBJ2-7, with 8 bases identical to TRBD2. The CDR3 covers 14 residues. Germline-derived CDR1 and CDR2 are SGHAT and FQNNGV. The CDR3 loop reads CVGSSAGGPYEQYF. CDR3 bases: TGTGTCGGCAGCTCCGCGGGAGGCCCCTACGAGCAGTACTTC.

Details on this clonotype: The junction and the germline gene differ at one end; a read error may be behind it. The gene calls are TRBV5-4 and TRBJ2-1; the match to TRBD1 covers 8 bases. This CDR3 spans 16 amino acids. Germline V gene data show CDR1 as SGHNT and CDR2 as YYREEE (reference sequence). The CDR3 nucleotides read TGTGCCAGCAGCCCGGGACAGGAAAAGTCCTACAATGAGCGGTTCTTC. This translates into CASSPGQEKSYNERFF. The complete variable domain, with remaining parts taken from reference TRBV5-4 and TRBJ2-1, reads ETGVTQSPTHLIKTRGQQVTLRCSSQSGHNTVSWYQQALGQGPQFIFQYYREEENGRGNFPPRFSGLQFPNYSSELNVNALELDDSALYLCASSPGQEKSYNERFFGPGTRLTVL.

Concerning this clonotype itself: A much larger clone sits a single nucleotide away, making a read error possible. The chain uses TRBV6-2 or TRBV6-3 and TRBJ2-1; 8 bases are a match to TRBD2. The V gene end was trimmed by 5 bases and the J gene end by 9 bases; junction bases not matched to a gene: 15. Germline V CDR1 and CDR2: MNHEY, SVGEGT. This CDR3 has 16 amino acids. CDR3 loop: CASSEWTSWRATEQFF. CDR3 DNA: TGTGCCAGCAGTGAATGGACTAGCTGGAGGGCCACTGAGCAGTTCTTC.

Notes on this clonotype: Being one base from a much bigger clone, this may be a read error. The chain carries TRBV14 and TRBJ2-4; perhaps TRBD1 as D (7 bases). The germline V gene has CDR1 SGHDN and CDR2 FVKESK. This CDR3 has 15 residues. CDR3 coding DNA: TGTGCCAGCAGCCAAGCAGGGGGAGGAGTAAACTTTCAGTACTTC. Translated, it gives CASSQAGGGVNFQYF.

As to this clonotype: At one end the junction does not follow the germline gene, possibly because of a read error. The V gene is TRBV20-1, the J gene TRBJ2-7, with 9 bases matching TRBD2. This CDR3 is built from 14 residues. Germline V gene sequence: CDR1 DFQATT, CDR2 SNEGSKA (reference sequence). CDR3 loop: CSAKSSGVSYEQYF. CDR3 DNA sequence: TGCAGTGCTAAGTCTAGCGGGGTCTCCTACGAGCAGTATTTC.

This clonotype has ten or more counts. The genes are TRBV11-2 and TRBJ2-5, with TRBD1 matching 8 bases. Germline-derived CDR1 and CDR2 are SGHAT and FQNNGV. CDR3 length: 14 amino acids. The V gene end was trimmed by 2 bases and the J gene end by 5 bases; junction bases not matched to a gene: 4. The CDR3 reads CASSLQGALETQYF. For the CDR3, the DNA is TGTGCCAGCAGCTTACAGGGGGCCCTGGAGACCCAGTACTTC.

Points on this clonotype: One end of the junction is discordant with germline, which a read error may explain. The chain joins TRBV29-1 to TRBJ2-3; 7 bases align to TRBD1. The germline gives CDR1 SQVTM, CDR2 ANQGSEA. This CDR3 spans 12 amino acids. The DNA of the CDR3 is TGCAGCGTTGACACAGGGACAGATACGCGGTATTTT. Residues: CSVDTGTDTRYF.

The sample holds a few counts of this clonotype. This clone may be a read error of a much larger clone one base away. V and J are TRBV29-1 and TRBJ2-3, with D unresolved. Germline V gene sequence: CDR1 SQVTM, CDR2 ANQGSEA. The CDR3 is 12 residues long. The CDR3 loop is CIVEIGSFTQYF. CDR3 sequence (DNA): TGCATCGTTGAGATTGGTAGCTTCACGCAGTATTTT.

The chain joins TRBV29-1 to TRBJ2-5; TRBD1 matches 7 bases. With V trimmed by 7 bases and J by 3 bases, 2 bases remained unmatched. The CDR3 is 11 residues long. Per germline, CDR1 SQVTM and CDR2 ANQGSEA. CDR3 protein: CSADRKETQYF. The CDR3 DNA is TGCAGCGCGGACAGGAAAGAGACCCAGTACTTC.

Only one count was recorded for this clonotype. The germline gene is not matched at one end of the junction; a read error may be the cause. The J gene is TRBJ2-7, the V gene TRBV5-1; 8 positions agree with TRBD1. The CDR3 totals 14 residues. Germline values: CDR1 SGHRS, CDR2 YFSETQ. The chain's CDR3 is CANSPGQGGSEQYF. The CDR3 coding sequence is TGCGCCAACAGCCCTGGACAGGGAGGAAGCGAGCAGTACTTC.

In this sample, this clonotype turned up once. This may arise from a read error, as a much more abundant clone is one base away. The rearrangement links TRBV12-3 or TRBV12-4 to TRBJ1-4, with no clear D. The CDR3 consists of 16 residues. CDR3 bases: TGTACCAGCAGTTTAAACCTCCCCGGAGATAATGAAAAACTGTTTTTT. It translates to CTSSLNLPGDNEKLFF.

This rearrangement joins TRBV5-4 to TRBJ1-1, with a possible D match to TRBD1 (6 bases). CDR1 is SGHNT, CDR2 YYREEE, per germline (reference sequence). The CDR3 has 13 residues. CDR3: CVNSLRGGTEAFF. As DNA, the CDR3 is TGTGTCAACAGCTTGAGAGGGGGGACTGAAGCTTTCTTT.

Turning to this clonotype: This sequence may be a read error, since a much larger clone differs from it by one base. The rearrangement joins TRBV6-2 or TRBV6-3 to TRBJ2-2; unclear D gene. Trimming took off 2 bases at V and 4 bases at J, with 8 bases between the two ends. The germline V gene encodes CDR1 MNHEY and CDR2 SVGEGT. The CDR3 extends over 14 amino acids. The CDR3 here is CASSYPGITGELFF. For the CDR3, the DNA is TGTGCCAGCAGTTACCCTGGGATCACCGGGGAGCTGTTTTTT.

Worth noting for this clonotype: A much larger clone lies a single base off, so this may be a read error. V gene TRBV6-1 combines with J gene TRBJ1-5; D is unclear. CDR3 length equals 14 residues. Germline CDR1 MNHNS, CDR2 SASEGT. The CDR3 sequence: CASSPRTENQPRHF. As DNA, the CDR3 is TGTGCCAGCAGTCCACGGACTGAGAATCAGCCCCGGCATTTT.

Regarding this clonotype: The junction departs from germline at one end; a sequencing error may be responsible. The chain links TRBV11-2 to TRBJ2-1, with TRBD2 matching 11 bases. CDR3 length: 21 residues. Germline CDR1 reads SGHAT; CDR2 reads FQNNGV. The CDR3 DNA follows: TGTGCCAGTAGCTTGACGGGGACTAGCGGAGACTACCCTATAAGCTACAATGAGCAGTTCTTC. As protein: CASSLTGTSGDYPISYNEQFF.

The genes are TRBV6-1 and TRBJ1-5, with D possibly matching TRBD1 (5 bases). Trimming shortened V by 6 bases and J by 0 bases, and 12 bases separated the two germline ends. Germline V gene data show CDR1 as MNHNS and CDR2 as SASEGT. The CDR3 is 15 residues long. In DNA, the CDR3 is TGTGCCAGCAGCCGGACATCTGGTAGCAATCAGCCCCAGCATTTT. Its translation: CASSRTSGSNQPQHF.

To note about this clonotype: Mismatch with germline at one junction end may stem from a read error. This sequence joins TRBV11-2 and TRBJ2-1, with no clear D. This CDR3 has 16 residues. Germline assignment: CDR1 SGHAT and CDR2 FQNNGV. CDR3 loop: CASSPAVSGVPNGQFF. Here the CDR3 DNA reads TGTGCCAGCAGCCCCGCGGTTAGTGGGGTTCCAAATGGGCAGTTCTTC.

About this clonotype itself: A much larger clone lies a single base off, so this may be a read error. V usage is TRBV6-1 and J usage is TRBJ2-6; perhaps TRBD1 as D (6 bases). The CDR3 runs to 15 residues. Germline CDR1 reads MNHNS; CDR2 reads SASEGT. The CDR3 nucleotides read TGTGGCAGCAGCGTAAACAGGGCTGGGGCCAACGTCCTGACTTTC. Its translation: CGSSVNRAGANVLTF.

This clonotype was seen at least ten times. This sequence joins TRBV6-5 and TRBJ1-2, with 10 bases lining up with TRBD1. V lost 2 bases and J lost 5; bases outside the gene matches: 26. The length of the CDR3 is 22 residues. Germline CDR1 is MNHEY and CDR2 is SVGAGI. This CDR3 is CASSYHETRHPRDRGTIYGYTF. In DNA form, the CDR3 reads TGTGCCAGCAGTTACCATGAGACTAGGCATCCCCGGGACAGGGGTACGATATATGGCTACACCTTC.

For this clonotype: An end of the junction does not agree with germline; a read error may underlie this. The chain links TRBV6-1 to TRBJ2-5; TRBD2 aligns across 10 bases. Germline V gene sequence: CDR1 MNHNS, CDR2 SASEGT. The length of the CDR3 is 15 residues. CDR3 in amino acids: CTSSEPSGRAETQYF. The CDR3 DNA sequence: TGTACCAGCAGTGAACCCAGCGGGAGGGCGGAGACCCAGTACTTC.

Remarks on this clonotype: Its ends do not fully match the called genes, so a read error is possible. The CDR3 DNA sequence: TGTGTCAGCAGCCCGGGACTTTCTTACGAGCAGTACTTC. It yields the protein CVSSPGLSYEQYF. The V call is TRBV4-2, the J call TRBJ2-7, with D possibly matching TRBD2 (6 bases). The CDR3 runs to 13 residues. CDR1 LGHNA and CDR2 YNFKEQ come from the germline V gene.

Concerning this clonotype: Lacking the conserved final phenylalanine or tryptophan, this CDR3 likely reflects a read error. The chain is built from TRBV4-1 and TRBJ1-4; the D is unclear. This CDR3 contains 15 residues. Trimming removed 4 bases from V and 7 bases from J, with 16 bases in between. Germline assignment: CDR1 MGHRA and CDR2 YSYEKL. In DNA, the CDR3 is TGCGCCAGCAGCCGTCAAGAAAACGGAGGTGAAAAACTGTTTCTT. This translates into CASSRQENGGEKLFL.

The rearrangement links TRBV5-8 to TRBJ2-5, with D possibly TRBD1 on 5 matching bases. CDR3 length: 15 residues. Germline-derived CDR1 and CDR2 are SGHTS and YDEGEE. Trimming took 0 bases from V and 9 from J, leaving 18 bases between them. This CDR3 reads CASSLEGTGSQAQYF. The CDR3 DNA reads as TGTGCCAGCAGCTTGGAGGGTACAGGATCCCAGGCCCAGTACTTC. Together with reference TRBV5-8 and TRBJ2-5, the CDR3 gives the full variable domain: EAGVTQSPTHLIKTRGQQATLRCSPISGHTSVYWYQQALGLGLQFLLWYDEGEERNRGNFPPRFSGRQFPNYSSELNVNALELEDSALYLCASSLEGTGSQAQYFGPGTRLLVL.

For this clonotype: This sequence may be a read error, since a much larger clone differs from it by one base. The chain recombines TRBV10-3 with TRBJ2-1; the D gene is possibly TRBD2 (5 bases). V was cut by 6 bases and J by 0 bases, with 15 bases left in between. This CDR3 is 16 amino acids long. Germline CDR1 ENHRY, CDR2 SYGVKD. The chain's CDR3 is CAIRDFSVSSYNEQFF. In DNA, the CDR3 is TGTGCCATCAGGGATTTTAGCGTGAGCTCCTACAATGAGCAGTTCTTC.